A single sample gave rise to the 14 T cell receptor beta chains below, sequenced in a study of T cell changes during pregnancy in multiple sclerosis (dated by TCRdb to the late 2010s). Library preparation used the immunoSEQ multiplex PCR assay. TCRdb provides this immuneACCESS table in a form limited to in-frame rearrangements. Some clones are lacking; in checked studies, under half of them reflect an unresolved V gene, and why the rest are absent is not known. This sample holds tens of thousands of clones; 80% to 95% were observed only once. The ten largest clones add up to roughly 2% of the sample. The sequences come from CD4+ T cells from peripheral blood mononuclear cells, collected after pregnancy. Source of these receptors: a female donor in good health, enrolled as a control in a pregnancy study.

Concerning this clone: An end of the junction does not agree with germline; a read error may underlie this. The chain links TRBV27 to TRBJ2-1; the D gene is possibly TRBD2 (5 bases). The CDR3 is 16 amino acids. Per the germline V gene, CDR1 is MNHEY and CDR2 is SMNVEV (reference sequence). CDR3 amino acids: CASSLSSPSSYNEQFF. CDR3 bases: TGTGCCAGCAGTCTATCTAGCCCTAGCTCCTACAATGAGCAGTTCTTC.

The V gene is TRBV27, the J gene TRBJ1-6; a possible D gene is TRBD1 (6 bases). This CDR3 is built from 16 residues. The germline CDR1 and CDR2 sequences are MNHEY and SMNVEV (reference sequence). Between the trimmed V and J ends, which lost 8 bases and 7 bases, there was a span of 21 bases. CDR3 sequence: CASASLRRGGNSPLHF. The CDR3 bases are TGTGCCAGCGCGTCCCTTAGAAGGGGGGGCAATTCACCCCTCCACTTT.

This sequence joins TRBV27 and TRBJ1-1; 7 bases are shared with TRBD1. The CDR3 is 15 amino acids. V was pared by 3 bases and J by 5 bases, with 9 bases of the junction left unmatched. In germline, CDR1 is MNHEY, CDR2 SMNVEV (reference sequence). CDR3 residues: CASSFSTGAGTEAFF. The CDR3 DNA is TGTGCCAGCAGTTTCTCAACAGGGGCGGGTACTGAAGCTTTCTTT.

The rearrangement uses TRBV5-4 and TRBJ2-3; D is possibly TRBD1 (6 bases). Trimming removed 5 bases at V and 6 bases at J, with 13 bases between. The CDR3 has 13 amino acids. Germline CDR1 and CDR2: SGHNT and YYREEE (reference sequence). As DNA, the CDR3 is TGTGCCAGCAGTTTAACAGGGTCTGATACGCAGTATTTT. It translates to CASSLTGSDTQYF.

The chain employs TRBV5-4 and TRBJ1-1; the D gene is possibly TRBD1 (6 bases). Germline values: CDR1 SGHNT, CDR2 YYREEE (reference sequence). V was shortened by 4 bases and J by 0 bases, with 16 bases between the two germline ends. The CDR3 has 16 amino acids. The CDR3 nucleotides are TGTGCCAGCAGCAGCTCGATAGGGGGAATGAACACTGAAGCTTTCTTT. It yields the protein CASSSSIGGMNTEAFF.

The CDR3 region is CASSLTQGAGSSPLHF. CDR3 nucleotide sequence: TGTGCCAGCAGTCTTACACAGGGGGCGGGTTCCTCACCCCTCCACTTT. The chain carries TRBV28 and TRBJ1-6; the match to TRBD1 covers 9 bases. Germline CDR1 reads MDHEN; CDR2 reads SYDVKM. The CDR3 covers 16 residues. The ends lost 5 bases at V and 10 bases at J; junction bases unmatched: 12.

This chain uses TRBV10-3 with TRBJ2-3; D remains ambiguous. This CDR3 comprises 12 residues. Germline-derived CDR1 and CDR2 are ENHRY and SYGVKD. V lost 0 bases and J lost 4, with 2 bases in between. This chain's CDR3 is CAISESADTQYF. DNA for the CDR3: TGTGCCATCAGTGAGTCCGCAGATACGCAGTATTTT.

This chain uses TRBV7-8 with TRBJ1-6; the D is unclear. Germline V gives CDR1 SGHVS, CDR2 FQNEAQ. Trimming took 5 bases from V and 13 from J, leaving 9 bases between them. The CDR3 covers 11 residues. The CDR3 region is CASSPGFPLHF. In DNA form, the CDR3 reads TGTGCCAGCAGCCCCGGTTTCCCCCTCCACTTT.

This clone has a single count. This sequence joins TRBV7-2 and TRBJ1-5; maybe TRBD1 (5 bases). The germline gives CDR1 SGHTA, CDR2 FQGNSA. V was cut by 5 bases and J by 7 bases, with 12 bases left in between. This CDR3 region has 13 residues. Here the CDR3 reads CASSDRRGQPQHF. The CDR3 coding sequence is TGTGCCAGCAGCGACAGAAGAGGACAGCCCCAGCATTTT.

The genes are TRBV21-1 and TRBJ1-2; no DNA check was done on the table's D call, TRBD1. TRBV21-1 is a listed pseudogene. This CDR3 region has 12 residues. CDR3 amino acids: CASITGANGYTF. DNA for the CDR3: TGTGCCAGCATAACAGGGGCCAATGGCTACACCTTC.

CDR3 region: CASRWPGEEKLFF. The CDR3 nucleotides are TGTGCCAGCAGGTGGCCAGGGGAGGAAAAACTGTTTTTT. The chain joins TRBV14 to TRBJ1-4; D is possibly TRBD1 (6 bases). The CDR3 covers 13 residues. Germline V gene data show CDR1 as SGHDN and CDR2 as FVKESK. V shed 6 bases and J shed 8 bases, with 13 bases lying between them.

The table lists this clone with a count of one. The chain couples TRBV5-6 to TRBJ1-2; D not certain. The length of the CDR3 is 14 residues. V was cut by 4 bases and J by 5 bases, with 15 bases left in between. Germline CDR1 SGHDT, CDR2 YYEEEE. DNA for the CDR3: TGTGCCAGCAGCCTGCTTGACGGGTCTTATGGCTACACCTTC. It translates to CASSLLDGSYGYTF.

The chain couples TRBV4-3 to TRBJ1-5, with a tentative D call TRBD1 (5 bases). The V gene lost 0 bases and the J gene lost 4 bases, with 10 bases spanning the gap. This CDR3 has 15 residues. The germline V gene encodes CDR1 LGHNA and CDR2 YSLEER. The CDR3 loop is CASSQDAGGNQPQHF. The CDR3 region has the DNA TGCGCCAGCAGCCAAGATGCCGGGGGAAATCAGCCCCAGCATTTT.

This chain joins TRBV2 and TRBJ2-1; 7 nucleotides agree with TRBD1. CDR3 length: 15 residues. V shed 4 bases and J 8 bases; nucleotides not matched to a gene: 11. Germline V gene lookup returns CDR1 SNHLY and CDR2 FYNNEI. The CDR3 sequence: CASSVGTVPFDEQFF. The CDR3 region has the DNA TGTGCCAGCAGTGTTGGGACAGTGCCCTTCGATGAGCAGTTCTTC.